These T cell receptor beta chains were read from a single sample in a study of blood T cell repertoires in COVID-19. TCRdb's copy holds only in-frame clones and misses some; the assay was immunoSEQ multiplex PCR. The sample contains approximately 290,000 clones, approximately 90% of which appear only once. The sample taken for sequencing was peripheral blood. These receptors came from a woman aged 30 to 39 with COVID-19, enrolled during active disease. Both conserved end residues are trimmed from each CDR3.

V: TRBV18
length: 12
J: TRBJ1-4
CDR3: ASSPPGGNEKLF

V: TRBV25-1
length: 12
J: TRBJ1-5
CDR3: ASSGTGSNQPQH

V: TRBV5-1
length: 12
J: TRBJ2-7
CDR3: ASSLEDRATEQY

V: TRBV11-2
length: 11
J: TRBJ1-1
CDR3: ASSPRGNTEAF

V: TRBV14
length: 14
J: TRBJ2-2
CDR3: ASSPRSGSNTGELF

V: TRBV15
length: 14
J: TRBJ2-3
CDR3: ATSRDGQGGTDTQY

V: TRBV19
length: 13
J: TRBJ2-7
CDR3: ASSEVAGVNVEQY

V: TRBV5-1
length: 12
J: TRBJ2-1
CDR3: ASSWATEGNEQF

V: TRBV7-9
length: 14
J: TRBJ1-1
CDR3: ASSPFDGGRGTEAF

V: TRBV25-1
length: 10
J: TRBJ1-2
CDR3: ASTTRQGAYT

V: TRBV3-1/TRBV3-2
length: 12
J: TRBJ1-5
CDR3: ASSHSGILGSQH

V: TRBV5-1
length: 13
J: TRBJ2-7
CDR3: ASSLAWGGTYEQY

V: TRBV13
length: 13
J: TRBJ1-1
CDR3: ASSFSNRENTEAF

V: TRBV7-2
length: 17
J: TRBJ2-1
CDR3: ASSLLLAGGPSSYNEQF

V: TRBV5-1
length: 12
J: TRBJ2-2
CDR3: ASSLGRNTGELF

V: TRBV7-9
length: 15
J: TRBJ1-4
CDR3: ASSPRWAGQTNEKLF

V: TRBV18
length: 13
J: TRBJ1-1
CDR3: ASSPLRTGRTEAF

V: TRBV5-4
length: 13
J: TRBJ2-2
CDR3: ASRTRTGDTGELF

V: TRBV5-5
length: 13
J: TRBJ1-1
CDR3: ASRPGQGAGTEAF

V: TRBV2
length: 10
J: TRBJ2-7
CDR3: ASSKDRYEQY

V: TRBV20-1
length: 13
J: TRBJ1-5
CDR3: SASPGGRSNQPQH

V: TRBV14
length: 13
J: TRBJ2-1
CDR3: ASSYPQGARNEQF

V: TRBV19
length: 13
J: TRBJ2-1
CDR3: ASSGTSGRVNEQF

V: TRBV7-8
length: 13
J: TRBJ2-3
CDR3: ASSLGQGGTDTQY

V: TRBV10-1
length: 15
J: TRBJ2-3
CDR3: ASICAEGCSGTDTQY

V: TRBV18
length: 11
J: TRBJ1-2
CDR3: ASSWDRVDGYT

V: TRBV30
length: 11
J: TRBJ1-6
CDR3: AWSVFGDSPLH

V: TRBV30
length: 10
J: TRBJ1-6
CDR3: AWSYRESPLH

V: TRBV19
length: 11
J: TRBJ2-5
CDR3: ASSIDNGETQY

V: TRBV24-1
length: 11
J: TRBJ1-5
CDR3: ATREGGNQPQH

V: TRBV14
length: 13
J: TRBJ2-7
CDR3: ASSQLSQGSHEQY

V: TRBV6-5
length: 12
J: TRBJ1-2
CDR3: ASSSWTGGYGYT

V: TRBV18
length: 13
J: TRBJ2-2
CDR3: ASSPDRGLTGELF

V: TRBV7-2
length: 13
J: TRBJ1-2
CDR3: ASSSDRAVNYGYT

V: TRBV14
length: 12
J: TRBJ1-3
CDR3: ASRRTGILNTIY

V: TRBV5-5
length: 12
J: TRBJ1-4
CDR3: ASSSNTQGQKLF

V: TRBV4-1
length: 13
J: TRBJ2-7
CDR3: ASSQVGQGFHEQY

V: TRBV2
length: 13
J: TRBJ1-5
CDR3: ASSVETGGNQPQH

V: TRBV7-8
length: 13
J: TRBJ1-6
CDR3: ASSPRTGTDSPLH

V: TRBV9
length: 12
J: TRBJ2-7
CDR3: ASSAGGQGIEQY

V: TRBV5-5
length: 13
J: TRBJ2-7
CDR3: ASSRTPDSSYEQY